This TCR beta chain was sequenced for a study of T cell repertoires in aging, cancer and after chemotherapy. Study-level background: Donors were grouped into six age bands spanning 30 or younger through 70 or older. Broader study findings: Age-matched healthy donors had significantly more diverse, less clonal blood TCR repertoires than untreated cancer patients.

The CDR3 has 12 residues. Trimming removed 10 bases from V and 4 bases from J, with 13 bases in between. CDR1 and CDR2 (germline): MNHNS, SASEGT. The template was genomic DNA from peripheral blood, not RNA. A word on this clonotype: Its antigen remains unidentified. A read error is possible here, since a much larger clone lies one base away.

Multiplex touch-down PCR with TRB-A/B primers amplified rearranged V-D-J TRB sequences. MiXCR was run by TCRdb on the multiplex PCR reads, yielding one entry per CDR3 protein. The table records over 700 distinct CDR3 sequences, around 32% of them present only once. Sequencing input: blood. The chain combines TRBV6-1 with TRBJ1-1, with D possibly being TRBD1 (5 bases). The TCR was taken from a human donor with a solid tumor. The CDR3 DNA reads as TGTGCCATCAGAGGGGTGTCCACTGAAGCTTTCTTT. This encodes CAIRGVSTEAFF.